Sequencing of this TCR beta chain was carried out in a study of glioma-infiltrating T cells. Study-wide points: Tissue-blood divergence was below expectation in non-neoplastic patients, above in gliomas.

In the case of this clonotype: Its specificity is not known.

Using RNA template, CDR3s of TCR alpha and beta were amplified with iRepertoire arm-PCR. One-step reverse transcription and amplification started from approximately 100-400 ng of tissue mRNA or PBMC total RNA. Each CDR3 protein is one row after TCRdb ran MiXCR on the multiplex PCR reads. The sample lists fewer than 500,000 distinct CDR3 sequences; 41% were seen once. Between the trimmed V and J ends, which lost 0 bases and 1 base, there was a span of 13 bases. The CDR3 sequence is 16 residues long. Germline V gives CDR1 SGHVS, CDR2 FQNEAQ. This receptor was identified in a human donor with low-grade glioma or glioblastoma, undergoing nonglioma brain surgery, or in good health (not recorded which). Sequenced material: glioma tissue, nonneoplastic brain tissue, or PBMCs (not recorded which). The V gene is TRBV7-8, the J gene TRBJ2-7; a weak D match, TRBD1 (6 bases). CDR3 nucleotides: TGTGCCAGCAGCTTAGCGGCAGGGGCCGTTTCCTACGAGCAGTACTTC. Translation: CASSLAAGAVSYEQYF.